This TCR beta chain was profiled in a study of cytomegalovirus exposure and HLA in healthy donors. Study in general: Later analysis reported that the roughly 110 validation repertoires shared the platform of the roughly 630 first-cohort repertoires.

Regarding the study as a whole: Most TCR sequences showed up rarely, but some public TCRs showed up in many donors.

Germline CDR1 is SEHNR and CDR2 is FQNEAQ (reference sequence). The CDR3 contains 15 residues. The V and J ends lost 5 bases and 0 bases, in that order; junction bases with no gene match: 6. The donors were in the approximately 120-subject validation cohort; that cohort was separate from the roughly 620-subject first cohort. As concerns this clone: Antigen: not known.

Some clones are missing from TCRdb's copy, which holds only in-frame ones; the method was immunoSEQ multiplex PCR. This sample has some 170,000 clones, with just under 90% found just once. The receptor's source is a woman aged 25-40 years in good health and CMV-seronegative. The material sequenced was PBMCs. The chain has TRBV7-9 and TRBJ2-7, with 8 bases aligning to TRBD1. CDR3 residues: CASSPAGGRSYEQYF. CDR3 DNA sequence: TGTGCCAGCAGCCCGGCAGGGGGCCGCTCCTACGAGCAGTACTTC. The full variable domain, completed using reference TRBV7-9 and TRBJ2-7, is DTGVSQNPRHKITKRGQNVTFRCDPISEHNRLYWYRQTLGQGPEFLTYFQNEAQLEKSRLLSDRFSAERPKGSFSTLEIQRTEQGDSAMYLCASSPAGGRSYEQYFGPGTRLTVT.